This section outlines one TCR beta chain sequence together with its context. The antigen is undetermined. Relative to the germline gene, one junction end is altered; a read error may explain this. These data come from a study of CD8+CD57+ T cells in acquired aplastic anemia. Findings and limits, study-wide: Patients did not significantly differ from controls in CD8+ Simpson's diversity. Sharing between patients and controls was observed for over 25 CD8+ CDR3 sequences.

CDR3 and TCR beta VDJ profiling relied on genomic DNA as the template. MiXCR was run by TCRdb on the reads, yielding one entry per CDR3 protein. This table has approximately 250,000 distinct CDR3 sequences, 82% appearing once. An expansion of CD8+CD57+ cells by flow cytometry had been shown in patients chosen for sequencing. Every one of the patients had aplastic anemia (severe, acquired). All patients were therapy-naive when blood was sampled. The receptor's source is a human donor with aplastic anemia. The sequencing sample was made of sorted CD4+, CD8+, or CD8+CD57+ T cells (not recorded which) from PBMCs.

CDR3: CATSVGSDTQEFDF. CDR3 DNA: TGTGCCACCAGCGTAGGTTCAGATACGCAGGAGTTTGACTTC. The V call is TRBV9, the J call TRBJ2-7; D uncertain. This CDR3 contains 14 residues. Germline CDR1 reads SGDLS; CDR2 reads YYNGEE. Based on the CDR3 plus reference TRBV9 and TRBJ2-7, the full variable domain is DSGVTQTPKHLITATGQRVTLRCSPRSGDLSVYWYQQSLDQGLQFLIQYYNGEERAKGNILERFSAQQFPDLHSELNLSSLELGDSALYFCATSVGSDTQEFDFGPGTRLTVT.